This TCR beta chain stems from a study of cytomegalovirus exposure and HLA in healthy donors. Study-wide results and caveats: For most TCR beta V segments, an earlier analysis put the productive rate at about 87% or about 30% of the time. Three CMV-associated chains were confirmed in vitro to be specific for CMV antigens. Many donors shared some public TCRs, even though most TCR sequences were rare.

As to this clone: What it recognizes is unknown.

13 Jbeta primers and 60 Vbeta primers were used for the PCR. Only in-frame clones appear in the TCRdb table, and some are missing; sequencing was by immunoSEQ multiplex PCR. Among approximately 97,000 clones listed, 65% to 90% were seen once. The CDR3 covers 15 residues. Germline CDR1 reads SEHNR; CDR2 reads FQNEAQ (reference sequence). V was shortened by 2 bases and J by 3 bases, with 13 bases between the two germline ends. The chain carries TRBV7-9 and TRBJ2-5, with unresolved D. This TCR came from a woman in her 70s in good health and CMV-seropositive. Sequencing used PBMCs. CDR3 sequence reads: CASSLPASAKETQYF. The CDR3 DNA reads TGTGCCAGCAGCTTACCGGCTAGTGCTAAAGAGACCCAGTACTTC.